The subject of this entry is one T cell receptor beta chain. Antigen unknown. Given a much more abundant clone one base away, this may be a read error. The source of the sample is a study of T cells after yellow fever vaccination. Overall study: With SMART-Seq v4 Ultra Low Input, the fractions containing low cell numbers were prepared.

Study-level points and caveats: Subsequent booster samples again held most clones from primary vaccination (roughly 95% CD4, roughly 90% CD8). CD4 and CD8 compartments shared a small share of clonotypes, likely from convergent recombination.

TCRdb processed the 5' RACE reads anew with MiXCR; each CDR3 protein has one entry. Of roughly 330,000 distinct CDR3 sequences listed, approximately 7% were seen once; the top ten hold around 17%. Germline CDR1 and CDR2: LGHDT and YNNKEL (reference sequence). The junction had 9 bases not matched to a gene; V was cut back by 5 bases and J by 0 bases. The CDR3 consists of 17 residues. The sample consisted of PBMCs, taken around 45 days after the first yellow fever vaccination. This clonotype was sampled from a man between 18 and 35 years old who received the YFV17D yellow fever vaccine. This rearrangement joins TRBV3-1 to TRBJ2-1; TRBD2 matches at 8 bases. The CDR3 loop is CASSKAGSGGSYNEQFF. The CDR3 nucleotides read TGTGCCAGCAGCAAGGCCGGCAGCGGGGGCTCCTACAATGAGCAGTTCTTC.